The 26 T cell receptor beta chains in this list originate from one sample, sequenced in a study of blood T cell repertoires in COVID-19. Libraries were prepared by immunoSEQ multiplex PCR; TCRdb keeps only in-frame clonotypes and omits some of them. The sample lists some 45,000 clones; approximately 86% were seen once. The specimen was peripheral blood. These receptors were taken from an elderly woman with acute or convalescent COVID-19.

In this sample, this clone turned up once. The genes are TRBV28 and TRBJ2-3; TRBD2 aligns across 12 bases. Germline V gene sequence: CDR1 MDHEN, CDR2 SYDVKM. CDR3 length: 15 amino acids. The junction had 2 bases not matched to a gene; V was cut back by 2 bases and J by 5 bases. CDR3 in amino acids: CASSLRLAGVDTQYF. The CDR3 DNA reads TGTGCCAGCAGTTTAAGACTAGCGGGAGTAGATACGCAGTATTTT.

Turning to this clone: With a much larger clone just one base away, this may be a read error. The chain joins TRBV2 to TRBJ2-7; 8 bases are a match to TRBD2. The germline CDR1 and CDR2 sequences are SNHLY and FYNNEI. V gave up 8 bases and J gave up 0 bases; unmatched junction bases: 12. The CDR3 totals 16 residues. CDR3 region: CASWGGQRGGSYEQYF. As DNA, the CDR3 is TGTGCCAGCTGGGGGGGGCAACGGGGGGGCTCCTACGAGCAGTACTTC.

The chain carries TRBV4-1 and TRBJ2-5; TRBD1 might be the D (5 bases). V was pared by 2 bases and J by 5 bases, with 9 bases between. This CDR3 is 13 amino acids long. Per the germline V gene, CDR1 is MGHRA and CDR2 is YSYEKL. The CDR3 loop reads CASSQSGYETQYF. CDR3 nucleotides: TGCGCCAGCAGCCAATCAGGGTACGAGACCCAGTACTTC.

A remark on this clone: Other DNA sequences in this specimen translate into the identical CDR3. The gene calls are TRBV28 and TRBJ1-2, with D possibly TRBD1 on 5 matching bases. This CDR3 has 13 amino acids. Trimming stripped 2 bases from V and 1 base from J, with 5 bases between. Germline V CDR1 and CDR2: MDHEN, SYDVKM. The CDR3 loop reads CASSLDSNYGYTF. DNA of the CDR3: TGTGCCAGCAGTTTAGACAGTAACTATGGCTACACCTTC.

The chain uses TRBV5-4 and TRBJ1-5, with TRBD1 matching over 7 bases. CDR3 size: 16 residues. Per germline, CDR1 SGHNT and CDR2 YYREEE (reference sequence). V trimming: 0 bases; J trimming: 11 bases; junction bases outside the gene matches: 14. The CDR3 sequence is CASSLDGQVLGEAQHF. CDR3 bases: TGTGCCAGCAGCTTGGACGGACAGGTTCTTGGTGAGGCCCAGCATTTT.

The rearrangement links TRBV6-5 to TRBJ2-7; 12 bases fit TRBD1. The CDR3 loop spans 14 amino acids. The germline gives CDR1 MNHEY, CDR2 SVGAGI. Trimming at V came to 7 bases and at J to 6 bases, leaving 7 bases not matched to a gene. Here the CDR3 reads CASIWDRGLGEQYF. CDR3 coding DNA: TGTGCCAGCATCTGGGACAGGGGGCTGGGCGAGCAGTACTTC.

V is TRBV20-1 and J is TRBJ2-1; the D gene is possibly TRBD2 (5 bases). Germline V CDR1 and CDR2: DFQATT, SNEGSKA (reference sequence). The CDR3 spans 16 residues. V dropped 3 bases and J dropped 7 bases, with 22 bases sitting between them. DNA for the CDR3: TGCAGTGCTAGTGACGCAGCGGTCCGTTTTCGGAATGAGCAGTTCTTC. Translating it yields CSASDAAVRFRNEQFF.

V gene TRBV19 combines with J gene TRBJ1-1; TRBD1 agrees at 7 bases. This CDR3 region has 14 residues. J was trimmed by 7 bases and V by 5 bases; bases with no gene match: 10. Germline V gene lookup returns CDR1 LNHDA and CDR2 SQIVND (reference sequence). In DNA, the CDR3 is TGTGCCAGTAGTCCCCGGGACAGAGCTTTTGAAGCTTTCTTT. Its translation is CASSPRDRAFEAFF.

As DNA, the CDR3 is TGTGCCAGCAGCCCCAGGATACCGCGCACAGATACGCAGTATTTT. Translating gives CASSPRIPRTDTQYF. The chain links TRBV7-2 to TRBJ2-3, with D unclear. From germline, CDR1 is SGHTA and CDR2 FQGNSA. V was pared by 5 bases and J by 1 base, with 13 bases between. The CDR3 is 15 amino acids.

This clone was found once. The chain employs TRBV3-1 (or the pseudogene TRBV3-2) and TRBJ2-2; D is possibly TRBD1 (6 bases). V gave up 2 bases and J gave up 4 bases, with 8 bases separating them. CDR1 is LGHDT and CDR2 is YNNKEL in the germline V gene (reference sequence). The CDR3 consists of 14 residues. CDR3 region: CASSQNRATGELFF. The DNA of the CDR3 is TGTGCCAGCAGCCAAAACAGGGCCACCGGGGAGCTGTTTTTT.

The chain couples TRBV6-5 to TRBJ1-1; the D is unclear. CDR3 size: 11 residues. V lost 8 bases and J lost 11, with 15 bases in between. From germline, CDR1 is MNHEY and CDR2 SVGAGI. The CDR3 sequence is CASPLRCLAFF. In DNA, the CDR3 is TGTGCCAGCCCCCTTCGGTGTTTGGCTTTCTTT.

The V and J genes are TRBV3-1 (or the pseudogene TRBV3-2) and TRBJ1-5; TRBD1 agrees at 12 bases. Germline CDR1 and CDR2: LGHDT and YNNKEL (reference sequence). The CDR3 has 15 amino acids. With V trimmed by 4 bases and J by 6 bases, 4 bases remained unmatched. The CDR3 sequence: CASSRGTGGGQPQHF. DNA for the CDR3: TGTGCCAGCAGCCGCGGGACAGGGGGCGGTCAGCCCCAGCATTTT.

The gene calls are TRBV5-4 and TRBJ2-2; the match to TRBD2 covers 9 bases. Germline CDR1 SGHNT, CDR2 YYREEE (reference sequence). The CDR3 has 17 residues. V was pared by 4 bases and J by 2 bases, with 9 bases of the junction left unmatched. The DNA for the CDR3 is TGTGCCAGCAGCCCATCTAGCGGGGTTCTTAACACCGGGGAGCTGTTTTTT. Residues: CASSPSSGVLNTGELFF.

This chain connects TRBV19 to TRBJ1-3, with D possibly TRBD1 on 5 matching bases. Germline V lookup: CDR1 LNHDA, CDR2 SQIVND (reference sequence). CDR3 length: 16 residues. Trimming left V 7 bases short and J 3 bases short, with 19 bases between. CDR3 DNA: TGTGCCAGTACCCCCCCGGCAGGGAGGAGTGGAAACACCATATATTTT. The encoded protein is CASTPPAGRSGNTIYF.

The rearrangement uses TRBV6-1 and TRBJ1-3; TRBD1 aligns across 8 bases. The CDR3 is made up of 16 amino acids. With V trimmed by 3 bases and J by 4 bases, 8 bases remained unmatched. The germline V gene has CDR1 MNHNS and CDR2 SASEGT. CDR3 nucleotide sequence: TGTGCCAGCAGTGATGAAAAAACAGGGGGAGGAAACACCATATATTTT. Its translation: CASSDEKTGGGNTIYF.

The chain employs TRBV4-1 and TRBJ2-1; 7 nucleotides line up with TRBD1. From germline, CDR1 is MGHRA and CDR2 YSYEKL. The CDR3 contains 15 residues. With 3 bases clipped from V and 5 bases from J, the junction kept 7 bases outside the gene matches. The CDR3 sequence: CASSHIGTVDNEQFF. In DNA form, the CDR3 reads TGCGCCAGCAGCCACATCGGGACAGTCGACAATGAGCAGTTCTTC.

This sequence joins TRBV27 and TRBJ1-1; D perhaps matches TRBD1 (6 bases). This CDR3 is 17 amino acids long. The germline gives CDR1 MNHEY, CDR2 SMNVEV (reference sequence). V was clipped by 2 bases and J by 1 base, with 17 bases between them. The CDR3 region has the DNA TGTGCCAGCAGTTTAAGGGGGTCACACAGACCGAACACTGAAGCTTTCTTT. It codes for CASSLRGSHRPNTEAFF.

The chain is built from TRBV27 and TRBJ2-7; TRBD2 aligns across 14 bases. Trimming took 2 bases from V and 4 from J; bases not matched to a gene: 1. The CDR3 length is 15 residues. Germline CDR1 MNHEY, CDR2 SMNVEV (reference sequence). In nucleotides, the CDR3 is TGTGCCAGCAGTTTAGGGACTAGCGGGAGTTACGAGCAGTACTTC. Protein: CASSLGTSGSYEQYF.

The V call is TRBV6-5, the J call TRBJ2-1; TRBD1 is a possible D gene (5 bases). Germline loops: CDR1 MNHEY, CDR2 SVGAGI. V shed 0 bases and J shed 2 bases, with 8 bases lying between them. CDR3 size: 15 residues. CDR3: CASSYSKGPYNEQFF. The CDR3 region has the DNA TGTGCCAGCAGTTACTCGAAGGGGCCCTACAATGAGCAGTTCTTC.

The rearrangement links TRBV7-8 to TRBJ2-5, with D possibly TRBD2 on 5 matching bases. CDR1 is SGHVS and CDR2 is FQNEAQ in the germline V gene. V was cut by 4 bases and J by 9 bases, with 12 bases left in between. The CDR3 contains 12 residues. The chain's CDR3 is CASSSPMRAQYF. The CDR3 nucleotides read TGTGCCAGCAGCTCCCCAATGAGGGCCCAGTACTTC.

The CDR3 reads CASSPGLVGDYILSGNTIYF. The CDR3 DNA reads TGTGCCAGCAGCCCCGGCCTCGTGGGGGACTATATTCTCTCTGGAAACACCATATATTTT. This chain uses TRBV9 with TRBJ1-3, with a weak D call TRBD1 (5 bases). CDR3 length: 20 amino acids. Germline V lookup: CDR1 SGDLS, CDR2 YYNGEE. V was clipped by 4 bases and J by 0 bases, with 26 bases between them.

The chain combines TRBV6-1 with TRBJ2-1; a possible D gene is TRBD1 (6 bases). From germline, CDR1 is MNHNS and CDR2 SASEGT. There are 16 residues in the CDR3. The germline V and J ends were trimmed by 3 bases and 2 bases, with 14 bases remaining between them. CDR3 in DNA: TGTGCCAGCAGTGAGCTAGGACAGTTTCCCTACAATGAGCAGTTCTTC. Amino acid sequence: CASSELGQFPYNEQFF.

The gene calls are TRBV28 and TRBJ2-3, with D maybe TRBD1 (6 bases). V was pared by 6 bases and J by 3 bases, with 19 bases between. The CDR3 is 16 amino acids. CDR1 MDHEN and CDR2 SYDVKM come from the germline V gene. The CDR3 nucleotides read TGTGCCAGCAGACTCGCCGACAGGCTGAGGACAGATACGCAGTATTTT. Amino acid sequence: CASRLADRLRTDTQYF.

CDR3 in DNA: TGTGCCAGCACCCGGACTCCCAGAGGAAACACCATATATTTT. This encodes CASTRTPRGNTIYF. The rearrangement uses TRBV5-6 and TRBJ1-3; no definite D call. CDR3 length equals 14 residues. The V end lost 6 bases, the J end lost 4 bases, and 14 bases lay between the germline ends. Germline V gene lookup returns CDR1 SGHDT and CDR2 YYEEEE.

The chain links TRBV7-9 to TRBJ2-7, with 9 positions matching TRBD1. The junction had 9 bases not matched to a gene; V was cut back by 5 bases and J by 1 base. Per the germline V gene, CDR1 is SEHNR and CDR2 is FQNEAQ (reference sequence). CDR3 size: 16 residues. CDR3 bases: TGTGCCAGCAGCCCCCTACAGGGGGCAGGTTCCTACGAGCAGTACTTC. The encoded protein is CASSPLQGAGSYEQYF.

The chain has TRBV28 and TRBJ1-4, with 11 bases matching TRBD1. Trimming took 10 bases from V and 8 from J; bases not matched to a gene: 12. The CDR3 extends over 15 amino acids. In germline, CDR1 is MDHEN, CDR2 SYDVKM. Here the CDR3 reads CATRTGGALIEKLFF. CDR3 coding DNA: TGTGCCACCAGGACAGGGGGCGCCTTAATAGAAAAACTGTTTTTT.